Below are 3 T cell receptor beta chains sequenced from a single sample in a study of blood T cell repertoires in COVID-19. Clones were read by immunoSEQ multiplex PCR, and TCRdb kept only the in-frame ones, dropping some. The sample shows 200,000 to 300,000 clones, about 87% of them seen only once. The sample taken for sequencing was peripheral blood. The receptors were sampled from a woman between 65 and 79 years old with active or convalescent COVID-19.

The chain uses TRBV5-4 and TRBJ1-1, with D unclear. Trimming took off 0 bases at V and 1 base at J, with 4 bases between the two ends. The CDR3 extends over 13 amino acids. Germline V gene data show CDR1 as SGHNT and CDR2 as YYREEE (reference sequence). This CDR3 reads CASSLAGNTEAFF. The CDR3 DNA sequence: TGTGCCAGCAGCTTGGCCGGGAACACTGAAGCTTTCTTT.

Written as DNA, the CDR3 is TGCGCCAGCAGCCAACCCCGGAGCTCTGGAAACACCATATATTTT. Protein product: CASSQPRSSGNTIYF. The chain has TRBV4-1 and TRBJ1-3, with D unresolved. Trimming took 2 bases from V and 0 from J, leaving 8 bases between them. Germline V lookup: CDR1 MGHRA, CDR2 YSYEKL. CDR3 size: 15 residues.

V and J are TRBV7-8 and TRBJ1-2; 7 bases agree with TRBD1. The CDR3 is 14 amino acids. Germline V gene sequence: CDR1 SGHVS, CDR2 FQNEAQ. J was trimmed by 7 bases and V by 9 bases; bases with no gene match: 14. The CDR3 region has the DNA TGTGCCAGTGGCAAGGAAAAAGACAGGGCTGGCTACACCTTC. Residues: CASGKEKDRAGYTF.